This T cell receptor (beta chain) was documented in a study of blood T cell repertoires in COVID-19. About the research overall: There were acute and convalescent COVID-19 samples, and they came from the United States, Italy and Spain. The analysed material was cDNA or gDNA that came from T cells, B-cell-depleted T cells, or PBMCs.

V shed 5 bases and J 5 bases; nucleotides not matched to a gene: 6. CDR3 size: 14 residues. The germline V gene encodes CDR1 LNHDA and CDR2 SQIVND (reference sequence). In the study's own analysis: For nucleated cells, counts were estimated from reference gene primer amplification. Using immunoSEQ multiplex PCR, the repertoire was profiled, and TCRdb retains in-frame clones only, with some absent. Clonal size and the V and J genes are those of that table, whereas D and trimming came from the DNA. The sample lists 250,000 to 300,000 clones, around four fifths seen once, with 4.5% to 7% in the top ten.

Sequences were obtained from peripheral blood. The genes are TRBV19 and TRBJ2-7; 10 bases agree with TRBD1. The TCR originated in a man aged 80 or over with acute or convalescent COVID-19. The DNA of the CDR3 is TGTGCCAGTAGTCCCGGGACAGGGGATGACGAGCAGTACTTC. Translated, it gives CASSPGTGDDEQYF.